The rows below give T cell receptor beta chains drawn from one sample of a study of blood T cell repertoires in COVID-19. Produced via immunoSEQ multiplex PCR; TCRdb's table is partial and in-frame only. The sample has 100,000 or so clones, around 92% seen once; the top ten hold 5.7%. The sequenced material came from peripheral blood. The source of these receptors is a man in his fifties with active COVID-19. Each CDR3 is given with its conserved first and last residue. A D gene is named only where the DNA matches it firmly. Clone size is stated in some rows and not others, as once, few, many or a class when expanded.

>-|TRBJ1-1|-|TRBV30
TGTGCCTGGAGTCCGCGGGGGGACACTGAAGCTTTCTTT
CAWSPRGDTEAFF
>-|TRBJ2-7|-|TRBV11-2
TGTGCCAGCAGCTTAGAGCGGGGGCTTACCTACGAGCAGTACTTC
CASSLERGLTYEQYF
>-|TRBJ2-1|TRBD2|TRBV6-5
TGTGCCAGCAGTTACAGCAGCGGGAGTACCTACAATGAGCAGTTCTTC
CASSYSSGSTYNEQFF
>once|TRBJ2-3|-|TRBV7-9
TGTGCCAGCAGCTTAGCAGGGGCAGATACGCAGTATTTT
CASSLAGADTQYF
>-|TRBJ2-1|TRBD1|TRBV5-1
TGCGCCAGCAGCTTGGCCCTACGGGGACAGGGGTACAATGAGCAGTTCTTC
CASSLALRGQGYNEQFF
>-|TRBJ1-3|TRBD1|TRBV19
TGTGCCAGTATCGGACAGGTGAACACCATATATTTT
CASIGQVNTIYF
>-|TRBJ2-7|TRBD2|TRBV2
TGTGCCAGCAGTGAAGGCCCCACCGGGACTAGCGGGAGTCTCGCCTACGAGCAGTACTTC
CASSEGPTGTSGSLAYEQYF
>-|TRBJ1-6|-|TRBV3-1/TRBV3-2
TGTGCCAGCAGCCAATCGTCCTATAATTCACCCCTCCACTTT
CASSQSSYNSPLHF
>-|TRBJ2-1|TRBD2|TRBV19
TGTGCCAGTAGTAAGGATCTAGCGGGCACCCTAAATGAGCAGTTCTTC
CASSKDLAGTLNEQFF
>-|TRBJ2-7|TRBD2|TRBV5-1
TGCGCCAGCAAATTACTAGCGGGAGGGCCGCTGCTGGAGCAGTACTTC
CASKLLAGGPLLEQYF
>-|TRBJ1-4|-|TRBV6-1
TGTGCCAGCAGTGAAACAGGGAAAAATGAAAAACTGTTTTTT
CASSETGKNEKLFF
>-|TRBJ1-2|-|TRBV5-1
TGCGCCAGCAGCTTGAGGGGAAATTATGGCTACACCTTC
CASSLRGNYGYTF
>-|TRBJ2-7|TRBD2|TRBV30
TGTGCCTTCATAGCGGGAGACCCCCCCGAGCAGTACTTC
CAFIAGDPPEQYF
>-|TRBJ2-3|TRBD2|TRBV28
TGTGCCAGCAGTTTAAAGGGACTAGCGGGGCGTAGGGATACGCAGTATTTT
CASSLKGLAGRRDTQYF
>-|TRBJ2-7|-|TRBV7-3
TGTGCCAGCAACAAACGGAGGGTCAATTACTACGAGCAGTACTTC
CASNKRRVNYYEQYF
>-|TRBJ1-2|-|TRBV18
TGTGCCAGCTCACCTGAACGGGACTATGGCTACACCTTC
CASSPERDYGYTF
>-|TRBJ2-1|TRBD2|TRBV19
TGTGCCAGTAGTATCTTGCGGGAGCATGAGCAGTTCTTC
CASSILREHEQFF
>-|TRBJ2-7|-|TRBV2
TGTGCCAGCAGCCGCGGACAGTTAGCCCTTTACGAGCAGTACTTC
CASSRGQLALYEQYF
>-|TRBJ2-6|-|TRBV5-1
TGCGCCAGCAGCTTGGGACAGACCCTCTCTGGGGCCAACGTCCTGACTTTC
CASSLGQTLSGANVLTF
>-|TRBJ2-7|-|TRBV5-5
TGTGCCAGCAGCTCCGTGGCTGGACAGAGCTACGAGCAGTACTTC
CASSSVAGQSYEQYF
>-|TRBJ2-1|TRBD2|TRBV5-6
TGTGCCAGCAGCCGGTGGGCTAGCGGGGTTCAGGAGCAGTTCTTC
CASSRWASGVQEQFF
>-|TRBJ1-5|TRBD1|TRBV28
TGTGCCAGCAGTTTAGGGGACAGGGCGGATAATCAGCCCCAGCATTTT
CASSLGDRADNQPQHF
>-|TRBJ2-2|-|TRBV10-1
TGCGCCAGCAGGGTTGGACAGTCCGGGGAGCTGTTTTTT
CASRVGQSGELFF
>-|TRBJ2-7|-|TRBV30
TGTGCCTGGAGTAAACCCCAGGGATACGACTACGAGCAGTACTTC
CAWSKPQGYDYEQYF
>-|TRBJ2-1|TRBD2|TRBV5-1
TGCGCCAGCAGCTCAATCGATTTGACTAGCGGGAGTTCCGCTGAGCAGTTCTTC
CASSSIDLTSGSSAEQFF
>-|TRBJ2-7|TRBD1|TRBV5-4
TGTGCCAGCAGCCTACCCGGGACAGGGACCTACGAGCAGTACTTC
CASSLPGTGTYEQYF
>-|TRBJ2-3|-|TRBV24-1
TGTGCCACCAGTGATTTTCCCAGGGGTAGCACAGATACGCAGTATTTT
CATSDFPRGSTDTQYF
>-|TRBJ2-1|TRBD2|TRBV15
TGTGCCACCAGCAGGACTAGCGGAGCTGACTCCTACAATGAGCAGTTCTTC
CATSRTSGADSYNEQFF
>-|TRBJ2-7|TRBD2|TRBV11-3
TGTGCCAGCAGCCTGGACGGGAGGCCGGGCGAGCAGTACTTC
CASSLDGRPGEQYF
>-|TRBJ2-3|TRBD2|TRBV24-1
TGTGCCACCAGTTTGCGACTAGCGGAGCAGAATACGCAGTATTTT
CATSLRLAEQNTQYF
>-|TRBJ1-2|TRBD1|TRBV10-3
TGTGCCATCAGTGAGTCGACAGGGACTAACTATGGCTACACCTTC
CAISESTGTNYGYTF
>-|TRBJ1-2|-|TRBV7-9
TGTGCCAGCAGCTTATTCCAGGCCTTGAGTGGCTACACCTTC
CASSLFQALSGYTF
>-|TRBJ2-1|TRBD2|TRBV14
TGTGCCAGCAGCCAAGGGACTAGCCGGGATGAGTTCTTC
CASSQGTSRDEFF
>-|TRBJ2-1|TRBD2|TRBV30
TGTGCCTTGGAGGGAATAGCGGGACGTCGGCAGTTCTTC
CALEGIAGRRQFF
>-|TRBJ1-2|-|TRBV5-5
TGTGCCAGCAGGGGAGGCGGGGAAATTAACTACACCTTC
CASRGGGEINYTF
>once|TRBJ2-1|TRBD1|TRBV19
TGTGCCAGTAGTCGATGGGGACAGGGTGGCAATGAGCAGTTCTTC
CASSRWGQGGNEQFF
>-|TRBJ1-2|-|TRBV4-1
TGCGCCAGCAGCCAAGAGCCTGGTCTCCAGGTAGATGGCTACACCTTC
CASSQEPGLQVDGYTF
>-|TRBJ1-2|TRBD1|TRBV28
TGTGCCAGCTTTACAGAGCCGGACAGGGGTCATGGCTACACCTTC
CASFTEPDRGHGYTF
>-|TRBJ2-2|-|TRBV7-9
TGTGCCAGCAGCTTGATGACTGAGCTTCAGGGTGGGACCGGGGAGCTGTTTTTT
CASSLMTELQGGTGELFF
>once|TRBJ2-2|-|TRBV19
TGTGCCAGTAGTCCGGGTCGGGAGCTGTTTTTT
CASSPGRELFF
>once|TRBJ2-1|TRBD1|TRBV6-5
TGTGCCAGCAGAGCTCAGGGGGCCGGCTACAATGAGCAGTTCTTC
CASRAQGAGYNEQFF
>-|TRBJ2-1|-|TRBV13
TGTGCCAGCAGCATAACCCCGGGAGAGCAGTTCTTC
CASSITPGEQFF
>-|TRBJ2-1|TRBD1|TRBV27
TGTGCCAGCAGTTTAACCGGGACAGTAAATGAGCAGTTCTTC
CASSLTGTVNEQFF
>-|TRBJ2-1|TRBD2|TRBV11-1
TGTGCCAGCAGCCCCCGGGGAGCGGGAGTGAATGAGCAGTTCTTC
CASSPRGAGVNEQFF
>once|TRBJ1-2|-|TRBV5-4
TGTGCCAGCAGGTTGGACTCGAGGGCCGGAGCTAACTATGGCTACACCTTC
CASRLDSRAGANYGYTF
>-|TRBJ1-3|TRBD1|TRBV18
TGTGCCAGCTCGCCTACAGGGGGCGCGGACACCATATATTTT
CASSPTGGADTIYF
>-|TRBJ2-2|TRBD2|TRBV7-9
TGTGCCAGCAACCAGGAACTTAGCGGGAGGGCCACCGGGGAGCTGTTTTTT
CASNQELSGRATGELFF
>-|TRBJ2-5|TRBD1|TRBV28
TGTGCCAGCAGGACCGCCGGGACAGGGGGCCGGAAGACCCAGTACTTC
CASRTAGTGGRKTQYF
>-|TRBJ1-2|TRBD1|TRBV12-5
TGTGCTAGTGGTTATGACAGGGTTCATGGCTACACCTTC
CASGYDRVHGYTF
>few|TRBJ1-5|-|TRBV27
TGTGCCAGCAGGGGGGGGCTGGGCAATCAGCCCCAGCATTTT
CASRGGLGNQPQHF
>few|TRBJ2-2|-|TRBV27
TGTGCCAGCAGTTTATACGGGGCCGGGGGCACCGGGGAGCTGTTTTTT
CASSLYGAGGTGELFF
>-|TRBJ2-1|-|TRBV24-1
TGTGCCACCAGTGATCCTACAGGGACGCGGCAGTTCTTC
CATSDPTGTRQFF
>-|TRBJ1-1|-|TRBV6-5
TGTGCCAGCAGCGCAGTCTCTGGACAGAAGATTGAAGCTTTCTTT
CASSAVSGQKIEAFF
>-|TRBJ2-2|TRBD2|TRBV11-2
TGTGCCAGCACCTCAGCGGGGGGCAGGGCGAACACCGGGGAGCTGTTTTTT
CASTSAGGRANTGELFF
>-|TRBJ2-7|-|TRBV28
TGTGCCAGCAGTTCGCCGGGACAATCTTACGAGCAGTACTTC
CASSSPGQSYEQYF
>-|TRBJ2-7|TRBD1|TRBV19
TGTGCCAGTAGTACCTTCGACAGGGGGGACGAGCAGTACTTC
CASSTFDRGDEQYF
>-|TRBJ2-1|TRBD2|TRBV30
TGTGCCTGGAGTGAAACTAGCGGGAGATCTCTAATTGATGAGCAGTTCTTC
CAWSETSGRSLIDEQFF
>-|TRBJ2-2|-|TRBV28
TGTGCCAGCACCCTCTCCGGGGATTTGGGGACCGGGGAGCTGTTTTTT
CASTLSGDLGTGELFF
>-|TRBJ1-4|TRBD1|TRBV30
TGTGCCTGGAGCCTCGGGCAGGGGGTGACTAATGAAAAACTGTTTTTT
CAWSLGQGVTNEKLFF